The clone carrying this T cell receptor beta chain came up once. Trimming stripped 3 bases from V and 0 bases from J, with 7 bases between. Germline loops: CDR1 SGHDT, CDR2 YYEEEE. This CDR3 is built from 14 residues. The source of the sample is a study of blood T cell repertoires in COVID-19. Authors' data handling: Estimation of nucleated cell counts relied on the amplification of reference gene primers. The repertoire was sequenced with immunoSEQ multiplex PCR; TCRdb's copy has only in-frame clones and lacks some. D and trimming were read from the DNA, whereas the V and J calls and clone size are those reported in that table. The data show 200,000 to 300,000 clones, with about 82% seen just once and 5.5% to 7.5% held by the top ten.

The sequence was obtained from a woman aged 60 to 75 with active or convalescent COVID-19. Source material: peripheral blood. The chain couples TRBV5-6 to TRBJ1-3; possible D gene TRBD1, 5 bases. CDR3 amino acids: CASSYDSSGNTIYF. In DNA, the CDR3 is TGTGCCAGCAGCTATGACAGCTCTGGAAACACCATATATTTT.